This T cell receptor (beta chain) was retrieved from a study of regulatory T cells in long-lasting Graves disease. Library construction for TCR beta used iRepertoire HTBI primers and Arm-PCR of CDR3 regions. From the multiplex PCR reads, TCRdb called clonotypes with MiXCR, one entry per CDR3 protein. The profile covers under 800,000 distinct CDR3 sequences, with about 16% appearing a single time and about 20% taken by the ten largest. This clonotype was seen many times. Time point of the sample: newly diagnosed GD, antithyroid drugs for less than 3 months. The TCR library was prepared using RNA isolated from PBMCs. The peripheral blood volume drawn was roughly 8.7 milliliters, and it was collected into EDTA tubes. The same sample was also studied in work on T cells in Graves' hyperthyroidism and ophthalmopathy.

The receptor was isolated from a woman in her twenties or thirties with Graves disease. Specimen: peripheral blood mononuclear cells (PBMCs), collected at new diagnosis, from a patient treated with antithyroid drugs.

The CDR3 region has the DNA TGTGCCAGCCGCCGTAGTGGGACCGGACCTCGCGAGGCGACCCAGTACTTC. It encodes CASRRSGTGPREATQYF. The chain uses TRBV7-2 and TRBJ2-5; the D gene could be TRBD1 or TRBD2 (5 bases each). The CDR3 runs to 17 residues. CDR1 is SGHTA, CDR2 FQGNSA, per germline. V lost 8 bases and J 7 bases, leaving 29 bases between the germline ends.